Below, 3 T cell receptor beta chains from the same sample are listed, as sequenced in a study of T cells in Graves' hyperthyroidism and ophthalmopathy. Amplified TCR beta CDR3 regions derived from RNA transcripts. HTBI primers were used for first-round RT-PCR of the TCR CDR3. MiXCR, run by TCRdb on the multiplex PCR reads, gives a single entry per CDR3 protein. The sample records 490,000 or so distinct CDR3 sequences, just under 20% being singletons. The specimen was blood. These receptors came from a man aged 35 to 55 with Graves' ophthalmopathy.

This clonotype was observed many times. The genes are TRBV12-3 or TRBV12-4 and TRBJ1-1, with D unresolved. The V end was cut by 5 bases, the J end by 7 bases, with 8 bases between. The CDR3 runs 11 residues. The CDR3 DNA sequence: TGTGCCAGCAGTGTAACAGATGAAGCTTTCTTT. Its translation is CASSVTDEAFF.

This clonotype came up a few times. The gene calls are TRBV18 and TRBJ1-1; 7 bases map to TRBD1. This CDR3 spans 16 amino acids. With 0 bases clipped from V and 5 bases from J, the junction kept 9 bases outside the gene matches. CDR1 KGHSH and CDR2 LQKENI come from the germline V gene. This CDR3 reads CASSPPGQSRGTEAFF. The CDR3 DNA sequence: TGTGCCAGCTCACCACCGGGACAGTCAAGAGGGACTGAAGCTTTCTTT.

This clonotype was seen only a few times. The chain uses TRBV20-1 and TRBJ2-2, with 12 bases matching TRBD2. J gave up 1 base and V 3 bases, and 9 bases lay outside the gene matches. CDR1 is DFQATT, CDR2 SNEGSKA, per germline (reference sequence). The CDR3 totals 18 residues. The CDR3 spells CSASRLAGDWGNTGELFF. The CDR3 nucleotides read TGCAGTGCTAGCCGACTAGCGGGGGACTGGGGGAACACCGGGGAGCTGTTTTTT.